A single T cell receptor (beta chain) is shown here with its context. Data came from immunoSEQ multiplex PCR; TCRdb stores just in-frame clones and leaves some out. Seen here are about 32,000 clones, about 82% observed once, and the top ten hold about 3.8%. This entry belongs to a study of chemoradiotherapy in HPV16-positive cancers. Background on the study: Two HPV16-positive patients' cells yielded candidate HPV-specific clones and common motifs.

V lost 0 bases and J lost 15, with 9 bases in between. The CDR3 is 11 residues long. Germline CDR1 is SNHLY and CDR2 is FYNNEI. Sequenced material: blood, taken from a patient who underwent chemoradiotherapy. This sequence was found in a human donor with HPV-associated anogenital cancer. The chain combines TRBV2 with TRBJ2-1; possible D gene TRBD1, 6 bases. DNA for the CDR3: TGTGCCAGCAGTGAAGCGGGGGCGAGGTTCTTC. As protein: CASSEAGARFF. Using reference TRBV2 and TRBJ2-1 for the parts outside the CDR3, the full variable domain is EPEVTQTPSHQVTQMGQEVILRCVPISNHLYFYWYRQILGQKVEFLVSFYNNEISEKSEIFDDQFSVERPDGSNFTLKIRSTKLEDSAMYFCASSEAGARFFGPGTRLTVL.